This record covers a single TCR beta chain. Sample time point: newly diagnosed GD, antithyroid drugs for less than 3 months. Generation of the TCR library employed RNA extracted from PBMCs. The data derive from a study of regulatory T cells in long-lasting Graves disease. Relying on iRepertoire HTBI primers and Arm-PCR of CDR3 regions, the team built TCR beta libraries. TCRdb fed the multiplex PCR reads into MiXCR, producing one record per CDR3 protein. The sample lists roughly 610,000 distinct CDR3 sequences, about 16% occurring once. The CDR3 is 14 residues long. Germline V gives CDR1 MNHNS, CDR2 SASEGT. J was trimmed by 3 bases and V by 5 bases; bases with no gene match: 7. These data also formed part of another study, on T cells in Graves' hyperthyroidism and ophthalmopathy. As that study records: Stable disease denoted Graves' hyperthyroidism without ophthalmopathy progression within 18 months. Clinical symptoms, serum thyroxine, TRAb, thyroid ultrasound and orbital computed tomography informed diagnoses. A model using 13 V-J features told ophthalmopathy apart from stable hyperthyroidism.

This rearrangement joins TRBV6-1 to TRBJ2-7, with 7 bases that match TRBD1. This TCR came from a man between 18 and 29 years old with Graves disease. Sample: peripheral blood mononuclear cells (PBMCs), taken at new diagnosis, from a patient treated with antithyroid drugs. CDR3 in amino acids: CASSKDRNRYEQYF. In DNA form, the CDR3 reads TGTGCCAGCAGTAAGGACAGGAACCGCTACGAGCAGTACTTC.